This is a list of T cell receptor beta chains from one sample in a study of CD4 and CD8 cells across lung adenocarcinoma regions. One entry per CDR3 protein results from TCRdb running MiXCR on the PCR reads. The sample includes about 20,000 distinct CDR3 sequences, 50% to 55% of them seen just once. Specimen: CD8+ T cells from the center of a lung tumor. Every receptor here comes from a female donor with lung adenocarcinoma. The CD4 and CD8 labels of this study may be unreliable. Both conserved end residues are part of each CDR3. D genes are given only for firm matches. Expanded clones get a size class; other rows say once, few or many, or leave the size out.

d_call: -; v_call: TRBV27; clone_size: once; j_call: TRBJ2-7; cdr3_aa: CATSLRATNTQYF; cdr3_nt: TGTGCCACGAGTTTACGAGCCACAAACACGCAGTACTTC
d_call: TRBD2; v_call: TRBV25-1; clone_size: -; j_call: TRBJ2-1; cdr3_aa: CATTPKRGITLGVNEQFF; cdr3_nt: TGTGCCACCACTCCGAAGCGGGGCATCACATTGGGGGTGAATGAGCAGTTCTTC
d_call: TRBD2; v_call: TRBV10-3; clone_size: few; j_call: TRBJ2-1; cdr3_aa: CAISESLTSGYNEQFF; cdr3_nt: TGTGCCATCAGTGAGTCGCTGACTAGCGGATACAATGAGCAGTTCTTC
d_call: -; v_call: TRBV6-5; clone_size: -; j_call: TRBJ2-2; cdr3_aa: CASSYLKRGSGGTGTQFF; cdr3_nt: TGTGCCAGCAGTTACCTAAAACGGGGGAGTGGGGGCACAGGGACGCAGTTTTTT
d_call: -; v_call: TRBV27; clone_size: few; j_call: TRBJ2-3; cdr3_aa: CASSRHANTGELYF; cdr3_nt: TGTGCCAGCAGTAGACACGCGAACACCGGGGAGCTGTATTTT
d_call: -; v_call: TRBV5-4; clone_size: few; j_call: TRBJ2-5; cdr3_aa: CASSSRSGPQETQYF; cdr3_nt: TGTGCCAGCAGCTCGAGGTCGGGGCCCCAAGAGACCCAGTACTTC
d_call: TRBD1; v_call: TRBV6-1; clone_size: -; j_call: TRBJ1-5; cdr3_aa: CASSTGQGNNSPHHF; cdr3_nt: TGTGCCAGCAGTACAGGACAGGGGAATAATTCGCCCCACCATTTT
d_call: -; v_call: TRBV9; clone_size: -; j_call: TRBJ2-3; cdr3_aa: CASSATGWGDTQYF; cdr3_nt: TGTGCCAGCAGCGCAACAGGGTGGGGAGATACGCAGTATTTT
d_call: TRBD2; v_call: TRBV7-8; clone_size: -; j_call: TRBJ2-1; cdr3_aa: CASNLVTNLGRANNEQFF; cdr3_nt: TGTGCCAGCAACCTAGTTACTAACCTCGGGAGGGCCAACAATGAGCAGTTCTTC
d_call: -; v_call: TRBV14; clone_size: once; j_call: TRBJ1-2; cdr3_aa: CASSQVWGDDGGYTF; cdr3_nt: TGTGCCAGCAGCCAAGTCTGGGGGGACGATGGGGGCTACACCTTC
d_call: -; v_call: TRBV27; clone_size: -; j_call: TRBJ2-5; cdr3_aa: CASGGLGRCDQETQYF; cdr3_nt: TGTGCCAGCGGGGGGCTCGGGCGCTGTGACCAAGAGACCCAGTACTTC
d_call: -; v_call: TRBV6-5; clone_size: medium-sized; j_call: TRBJ2-5; cdr3_aa: CASSRVGEQYF; cdr3_nt: TGTGCCAGCAGCAGGGTTGGGGAGCAGTACTTC
d_call: -; v_call: TRBV28; clone_size: -; j_call: TRBJ2-5; cdr3_aa: CASSSTHWGGQETQYF; cdr3_nt: TGTGCCAGCAGTTCAACCCATTGGGGCGGCCAAGAGACCCAGTACTTC
d_call: TRBD2; v_call: TRBV6-5; clone_size: -; j_call: TRBJ2-1; cdr3_aa: CASSYASGRAGEQFF; cdr3_nt: TGTGCCAGCAGTTACGCTAGTGGGAGGGCCGGTGAGCAGTTCTTC
d_call: -; v_call: TRBV6-5; clone_size: -; j_call: TRBJ2-5; cdr3_aa: CASSSFGGDQDTQYF; cdr3_nt: TGTGCCAGCAGTTCTTTCGGCGGGGACCAAGATACCCAGTACTTT
d_call: TRBD1; v_call: TRBV7-2; clone_size: -; j_call: TRBJ1-5; cdr3_aa: CASSPGGGNQPLHF; cdr3_nt: TGTGCCAGCAGCCCAGGAGGGGGCAATCAGCCCCTGCACTTT
d_call: -; v_call: TRBV27; clone_size: -; j_call: TRBJ2-3; cdr3_aa: CASSPGIRGGGADTQYF; cdr3_nt: TGTGCCAGCAGTCCCGGAATACGGGGCGGTGGTGCAGATACCCAGTATTTT
d_call: -; v_call: TRBV6-1; clone_size: medium-sized; j_call: TRBJ2-3; cdr3_aa: CAGLSPVSTDTQYF; cdr3_nt: TGTGCCGGTCTTAGCCCGGTTAGCACAGATACGCAGTATTTT
d_call: TRBD2; v_call: TRBV7-7; clone_size: medium-sized; j_call: TRBJ2-5; cdr3_aa: CASSFPWEGRETQYF; cdr3_nt: TGTGCTAGCAGCTTCCCGTGGGAGGGGAGAGAGACCCAGTACTTC
d_call: -; v_call: TRBV10-1; clone_size: -; j_call: TRBJ2-5; cdr3_aa: CAGSESLHQDTQYF; cdr3_nt: TGTGCGGGCAGTGAAAGCTTGCACCAAGATACCCAGTACTTT
d_call: TRBD2; v_call: TRBV7-2; clone_size: many; j_call: TRBJ2-7; cdr3_aa: CASSLTPAVSGRGEQYF; cdr3_nt: TGTGCCAGCAGCTTAACGCCCGCGGTGAGCGGGAGAGGCGAGCAGTACTTC
d_call: -; v_call: TRBV10-1; clone_size: -; j_call: TRBJ2-1; cdr3_aa: CASSGGQIYNEQFF; cdr3_nt: TGCGCCAGCAGTGGTGGACAGATATACAATGAGCAGTTCTTC
d_call: TRBD1; v_call: TRBV7-2; clone_size: medium-sized; j_call: TRBJ2-5; cdr3_aa: CASSSSQGEETQYF; cdr3_nt: TGTGCCAGCAGCTCTTCACAGGGGGAGGAGACCCAGTACTTC
d_call: TRBD1; v_call: TRBV6-5; clone_size: -; j_call: TRBJ2-3; cdr3_aa: CASSSPSVSTGAQYF; cdr3_nt: TGTGCCAGCAGTAGCCCGAGTGTGAGCACAGGGGCGCAGTATTTT
d_call: -; v_call: TRBV4-1; clone_size: -; j_call: TRBJ2-2; cdr3_aa: CASSNLTGNTGELFF; cdr3_nt: TGCGCCAGCAGCAACCTGACAGGGAACACCGGGGAGCTGTTTTTT
d_call: -; v_call: TRBV6-1; clone_size: medium-sized; j_call: TRBJ1-2; cdr3_aa: CASRNGGRGAYGYTF; cdr3_nt: TGTGCCAGCAGAAACGGAGGGCGGGGCGCCTATGGCTACACCTTC
d_call: -; v_call: TRBV10-1; clone_size: -; j_call: TRBJ2-1; cdr3_aa: CASSLSRGANNEQFF; cdr3_nt: TGCGCCAGCAGTTTGTCCAGGGGAGCCAACAATGAGCAGTTCTTC
d_call: -; v_call: TRBV6-1; clone_size: -; j_call: TRBJ2-7; cdr3_aa: CAYGETYEQYF; cdr3_nt: TGTGCCTACGGTGAAACCTACGAGCAGTACTTC
d_call: -; v_call: TRBV27; clone_size: many; j_call: TRBJ2-7; cdr3_aa: CASGDLFTSEQYF; cdr3_nt: TGTGCCAGCGGGGATCTTTTTACGTCCGAGCAGTACTTC
d_call: TRBD1; v_call: TRBV10-1; clone_size: few; j_call: TRBJ2-7; cdr3_aa: CAGRGGCDTDTQYF; cdr3_nt: TGCGCGGGCAGAGGGGGCTGTGACACAGATACGCAGTACTTC
d_call: -; v_call: TRBV7-2; clone_size: -; j_call: TRBJ2-3; cdr3_aa: CASSLSGGGTRYF; cdr3_nt: TGTGCCAGCAGCTTAAGCGGTGGCGGAACGCGATACTTT
d_call: TRBD1; v_call: TRBV10-3; clone_size: -; j_call: TRBJ2-4; cdr3_aa: CATKVRGQRKIQYF; cdr3_nt: TGTGCGACGAAGGTCCGGGGACAGCGAAAGATTCAGTACTTC
d_call: TRBD2; v_call: TRBV25-1; clone_size: -; j_call: TRBJ2-7; cdr3_aa: CASSEPLAGRYEQYF; cdr3_nt: TGTGCCAGCAGTGAGCCCCTAGCGGGAAGGTACGAGCAGTACTTC